This passage covers 2 T cell receptor beta chains from one sample sequenced in a study of PD-1 blockade in mismatch repair-deficient tumors. Using immunoSEQ multiplex PCR, the repertoire was profiled, and TCRdb retains in-frame clones only, with some absent. The data hold about 79,000 clones, with around 80% observed a single time. Here the sequenced sample was peripheral blood, taken 44 weeks after starting pembrolizumab. The source is an adult with mismatch repair-deficient cancer.

V and J are TRBV7-2 and TRBJ1-1, with 7 bases matching TRBD1. The germline gives CDR1 SGHTA, CDR2 FQGNSA. Trimming at V came to 5 bases and at J to 0 bases, leaving 3 bases not matched to a gene. This CDR3 is built from 14 residues. CDR3 nucleotides: TGTGCCAGCAGCCGGGACAGAATGAACACTGAAGCTTTCTTT. Protein sequence: CASSRDRMNTEAFF.

The chain uses TRBV18 and TRBJ2-3, with D possibly called TRBD1 or TRBD2 (5 bases each). V shed 2 bases and J shed 8 bases, with 23 bases lying between them. The CDR3 loop spans 17 amino acids. From germline, CDR1 is KGHSH and CDR2 LQKENI. CDR3 sequence (DNA): TGTGCCAGCTCACCAGGTGATGGGGGAAGGGGAGAGCCTACGCAGTATTTT. Amino acids: CASSPGDGGRGEPTQYF.